Each of the 4 T cell receptor beta chains below was sequenced from the same sample in a study of cytomegalovirus exposure and HLA in healthy donors. Primers: 60 Vbeta forward and 13 Jbeta reverse. Sequenced by immunoSEQ multiplex PCR; TCRdb stores in-frame clones only, minus some. The table has some 170,000 clones, over 65% seen once. The source material was PBMCs. Receptor source: a man aged 18 to 29 in good health and CMV-seropositive.

V and J are TRBV5-1 and TRBJ2-3; tentative D call: TRBD2 (5 bases). The CDR3 runs 14 residues. The V end lost 6 bases, the J end lost 2 bases, and 13 bases lay between the germline ends. Per the germline V gene, CDR1 is SGHRS and CDR2 is YFSETQ. The DNA of the CDR3 is TGCGCCAGCACCCCAGCGGAACCCACAGATACGCAGTATTTT. Protein sequence: CASTPAEPTDTQYF.

The gene calls are TRBV6-1 and TRBJ2-1, with 7 bases matching TRBD2. Per germline, CDR1 MNHNS and CDR2 SASEGT. The CDR3 loop spans 15 amino acids. Unmatched junction bases numbered 7, after V lost 4 bases and J lost 4 bases. CDR3 nucleotides: TGTGCCAGCAGTGTAGGGCTAGCGGCTTACAATGAGCAGTTCTTC. Translated: CASSVGLAAYNEQFF.

This clone was counted between two and nine times. In DNA form, the CDR3 reads TGTGCCAGCAGCTTACGGACTAGCGGGAGATACAATGAGCAGTTCTTC. Its translation is CASSLRTSGRYNEQFF. The rearrangement uses TRBV11-3 and TRBJ2-1; 13 nucleotides match TRBD2. The trim removed 2 bases at V and 4 bases at J, leaving 2 bases unmatched. Germline lookup yields CDR1 SGHNT and CDR2 YENEEA. The CDR3 consists of 16 residues.

The rearrangement uses TRBV19 and TRBJ1-1, with 8 positions matching TRBD1. V was clipped by 5 bases and J by 8 bases; unmatched bases: 7. Germline V gives CDR1 LNHDA, CDR2 SQIVND (reference sequence). CDR3 length equals 13 residues. The CDR3 DNA reads TGTGCCAGTAGTGTCTCCAGGGGGCCCGAAGCTTTCTTT. The encoded protein is CASSVSRGPEAFF.